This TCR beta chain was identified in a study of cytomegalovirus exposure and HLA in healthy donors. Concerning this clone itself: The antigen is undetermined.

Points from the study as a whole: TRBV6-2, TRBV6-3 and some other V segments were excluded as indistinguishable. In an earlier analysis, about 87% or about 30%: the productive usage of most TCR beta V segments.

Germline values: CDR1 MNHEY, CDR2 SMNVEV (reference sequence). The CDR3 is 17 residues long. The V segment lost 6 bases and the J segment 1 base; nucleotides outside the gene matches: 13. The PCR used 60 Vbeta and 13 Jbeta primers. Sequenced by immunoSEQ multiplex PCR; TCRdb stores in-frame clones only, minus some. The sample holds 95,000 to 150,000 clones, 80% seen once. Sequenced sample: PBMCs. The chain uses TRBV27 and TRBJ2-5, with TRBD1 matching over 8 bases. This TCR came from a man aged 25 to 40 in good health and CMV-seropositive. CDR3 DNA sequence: TGTGCCAGCAGAACGGGGTTTTGGACAGGGACCCAAGAGACCCAGTACTTC. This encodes CASRTGFWTGTQETQYF.